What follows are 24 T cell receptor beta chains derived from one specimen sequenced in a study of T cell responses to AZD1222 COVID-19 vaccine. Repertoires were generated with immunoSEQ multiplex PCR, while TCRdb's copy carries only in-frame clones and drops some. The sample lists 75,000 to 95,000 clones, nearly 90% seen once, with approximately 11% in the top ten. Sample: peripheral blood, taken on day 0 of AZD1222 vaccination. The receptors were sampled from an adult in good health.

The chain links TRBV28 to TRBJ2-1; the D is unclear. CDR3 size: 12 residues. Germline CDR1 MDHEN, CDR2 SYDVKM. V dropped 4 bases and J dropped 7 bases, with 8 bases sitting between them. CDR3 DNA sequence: TGTGCCAGCAGTTCCCGGTGGAATGAGCAGTTCTTC. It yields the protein CASSSRWNEQFF.

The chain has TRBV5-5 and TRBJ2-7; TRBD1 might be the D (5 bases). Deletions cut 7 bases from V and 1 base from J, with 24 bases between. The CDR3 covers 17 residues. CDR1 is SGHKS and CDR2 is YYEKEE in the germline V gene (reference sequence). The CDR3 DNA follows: TGTGCCAGCCCGCCCCGCCAGGGATCCATCCCTTCCTACGAGCAGTACGTC. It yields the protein CASPPRQGSIPSYEQYV.

CDR3 in amino acids: CASSLSAGGGRGQFF. In DNA, the CDR3 is TGTGCCAGCAGTTTGTCGGCAGGGGGAGGCCGGGGGCAGTTCTTC. The chain combines TRBV28 with TRBJ2-1; D perhaps matches TRBD1 (7 bases). From germline, CDR1 is MDHEN and CDR2 SYDVKM. V lost 3 bases and J 12 bases, leaving 21 bases between the germline ends. The CDR3 sequence is 15 residues long.

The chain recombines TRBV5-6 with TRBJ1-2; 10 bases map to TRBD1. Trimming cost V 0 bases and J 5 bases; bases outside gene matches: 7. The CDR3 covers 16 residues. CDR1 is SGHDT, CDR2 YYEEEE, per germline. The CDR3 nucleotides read TGTGCCAGCAGCTTGGGGGAGGACAGGGGGTCGTATGGCTACACCTTC. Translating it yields CASSLGEDRGSYGYTF.

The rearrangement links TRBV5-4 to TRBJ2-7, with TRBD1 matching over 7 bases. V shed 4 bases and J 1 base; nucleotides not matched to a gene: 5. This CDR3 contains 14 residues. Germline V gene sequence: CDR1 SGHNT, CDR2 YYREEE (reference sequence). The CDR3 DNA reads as TGTGCCAGCAGCCCCCGACAGGGATCCTACGAGCAGTACTTC. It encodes CASSPRQGSYEQYF.

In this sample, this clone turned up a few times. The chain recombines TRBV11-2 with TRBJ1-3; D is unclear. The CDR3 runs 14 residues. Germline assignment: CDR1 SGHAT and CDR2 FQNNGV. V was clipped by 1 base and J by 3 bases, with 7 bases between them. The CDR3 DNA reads TGTGCCAGCAGCTTAGCTGGCGGTGGAAACACCATATATTTT. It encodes CASSLAGGGNTIYF. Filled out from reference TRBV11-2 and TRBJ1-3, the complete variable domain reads EAGVAQSPRYKIIEKRQSVAFWCNPISGHATLYWYQQILGQGPKLLIQFQNNGVVDDSQLPKDRFSAERLKGVDSTLKIQPAKLEDSAVYLCASSLAGGGNTIYFGEGSWLTVV.

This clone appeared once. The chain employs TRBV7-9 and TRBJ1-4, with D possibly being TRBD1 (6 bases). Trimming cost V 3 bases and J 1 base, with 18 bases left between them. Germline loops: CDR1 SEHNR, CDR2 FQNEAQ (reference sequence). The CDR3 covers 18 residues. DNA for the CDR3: TGTGCCAGCAGCTTGGGAGGGGGGCGAAGAGAAACTAATGAAAAACTGTTTTTT. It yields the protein CASSLGGGRRETNEKLFF.

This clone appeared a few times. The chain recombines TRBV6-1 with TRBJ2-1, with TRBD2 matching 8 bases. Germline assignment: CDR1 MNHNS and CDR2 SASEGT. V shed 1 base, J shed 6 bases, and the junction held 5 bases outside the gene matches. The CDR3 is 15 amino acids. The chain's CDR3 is CASSEGTSSFNEQFF. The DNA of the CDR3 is TGTGCCAGCAGTGAAGGGACTAGCTCTTTCAATGAGCAGTTCTTC.

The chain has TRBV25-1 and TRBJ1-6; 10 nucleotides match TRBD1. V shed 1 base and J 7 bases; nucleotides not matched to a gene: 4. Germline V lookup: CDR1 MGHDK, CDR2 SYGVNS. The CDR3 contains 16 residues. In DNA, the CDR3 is TGTGCCAGCAGTGAATTGGGGACAGGGGAGAATTCACCCCTCCACTTT. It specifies CASSELGTGENSPLHF.

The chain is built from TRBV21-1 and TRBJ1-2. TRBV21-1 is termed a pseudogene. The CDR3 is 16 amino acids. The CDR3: CASSRAGPPSNYGYTF. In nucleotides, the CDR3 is TGTGCCAGCAGCAGGGCGGGGCCGCCTTCTAACTATGGCTACACCTTC.

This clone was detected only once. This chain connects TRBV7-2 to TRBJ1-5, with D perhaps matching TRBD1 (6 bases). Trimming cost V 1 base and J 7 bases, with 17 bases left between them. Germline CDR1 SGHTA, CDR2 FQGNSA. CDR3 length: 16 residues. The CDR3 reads CASSLGGGGQGQPQHF. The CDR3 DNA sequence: TGTGCCAGCAGCTTAGGAGGTGGGGGGCAGGGGCAGCCCCAGCATTTT. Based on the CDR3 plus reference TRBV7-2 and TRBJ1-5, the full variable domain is GAGVSQSPSNKVTEKGKDVELRCDPISGHTALYWYRQSLGQGLEFLIYFQGNSAPDKSGLPSDRFSAERTGGSVSTLTIQRTQQEDSAVYLCASSLGGGGQGQPQHFGDGTRLSIL.

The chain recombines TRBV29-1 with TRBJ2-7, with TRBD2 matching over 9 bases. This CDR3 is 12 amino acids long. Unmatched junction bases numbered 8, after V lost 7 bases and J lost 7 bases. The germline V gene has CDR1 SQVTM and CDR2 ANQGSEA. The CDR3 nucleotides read TGCAGCGGGGCGGGAGGGGCGCAAGAGCAGTACTTC. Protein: CSGAGGAQEQYF.

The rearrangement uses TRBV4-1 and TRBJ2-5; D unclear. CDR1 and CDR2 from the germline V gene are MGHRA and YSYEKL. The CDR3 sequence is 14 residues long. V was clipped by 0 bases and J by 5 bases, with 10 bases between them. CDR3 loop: CASSQDYKGETQYF. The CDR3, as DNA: TGCGCCAGCAGCCAAGATTATAAAGGGGAGACCCAGTACTTC.

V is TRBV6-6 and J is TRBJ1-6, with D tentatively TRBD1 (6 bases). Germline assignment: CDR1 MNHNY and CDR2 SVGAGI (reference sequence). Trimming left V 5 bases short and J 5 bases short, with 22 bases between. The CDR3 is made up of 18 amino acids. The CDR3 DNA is TGTGCCAGCAGTCTGGGGGCGGGGGGTGGCCTTAATAATTCACCCCTCCACTTT. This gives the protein CASSLGAGGGLNNSPLHF.

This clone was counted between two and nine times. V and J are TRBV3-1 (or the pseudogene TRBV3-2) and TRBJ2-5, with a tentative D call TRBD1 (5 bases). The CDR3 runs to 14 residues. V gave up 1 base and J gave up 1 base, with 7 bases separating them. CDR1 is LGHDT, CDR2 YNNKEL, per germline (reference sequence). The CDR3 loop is CASSQGQTQETQYF. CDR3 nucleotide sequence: TGTGCCAGCAGCCAAGGACAGACCCAAGAGACCCAGTACTTC.

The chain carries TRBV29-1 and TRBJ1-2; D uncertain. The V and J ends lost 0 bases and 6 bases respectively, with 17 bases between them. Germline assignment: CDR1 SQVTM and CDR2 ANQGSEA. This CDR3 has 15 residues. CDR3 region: CSVEDRRRQINGYTF. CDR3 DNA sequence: TGCAGCGTTGAAGATCGGCGAAGGCAAATTAATGGCTACACCTTC.

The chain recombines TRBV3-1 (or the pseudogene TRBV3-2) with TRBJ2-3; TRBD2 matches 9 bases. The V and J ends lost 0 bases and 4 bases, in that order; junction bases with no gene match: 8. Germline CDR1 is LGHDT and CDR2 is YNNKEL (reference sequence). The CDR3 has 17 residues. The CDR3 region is CASSQDWARGGADTQYF. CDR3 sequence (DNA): TGTGCCAGCAGCCAAGATTGGGCGCGGGGGGGGGCAGATACGCAGTATTTT.

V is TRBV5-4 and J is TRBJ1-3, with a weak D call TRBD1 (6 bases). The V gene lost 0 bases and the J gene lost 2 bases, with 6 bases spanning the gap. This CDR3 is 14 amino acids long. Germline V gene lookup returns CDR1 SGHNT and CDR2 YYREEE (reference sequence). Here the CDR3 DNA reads TGTGCCAGCAGCTTGGCAGGGGCTGGAAACACCATATATTTT. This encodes CASSLAGAGNTIYF. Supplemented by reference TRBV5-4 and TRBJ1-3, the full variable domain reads ETGVTQSPTHLIKTRGQQVTLRCSSQSGHNTVSWYQQALGQGPQFIFQYYREEENGRGNFPPRFSGLQFPNYSSELNVNALELDDSALYLCASSLAGAGNTIYFGEGSWLTVV.

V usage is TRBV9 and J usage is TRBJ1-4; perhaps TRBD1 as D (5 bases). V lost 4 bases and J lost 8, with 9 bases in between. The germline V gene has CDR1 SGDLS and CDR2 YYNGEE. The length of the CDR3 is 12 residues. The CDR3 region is CASSPEGEKLFF. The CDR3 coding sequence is TGTGCCAGCAGCCCCGAGGGGGAAAAACTGTTTTTT.

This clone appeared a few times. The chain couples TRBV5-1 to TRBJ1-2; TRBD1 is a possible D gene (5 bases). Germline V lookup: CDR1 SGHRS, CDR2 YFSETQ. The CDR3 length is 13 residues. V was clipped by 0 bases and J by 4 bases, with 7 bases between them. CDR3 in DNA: TGCGCCAGCAGCTTGGGGGGACTCTATGGCTACACCTTC. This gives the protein CASSLGGLYGYTF. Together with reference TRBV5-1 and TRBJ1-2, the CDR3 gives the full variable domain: KAGVTQTPRYLIKTRGQQVTLSCSPISGHRSVSWYQQTPGQGLQFLFEYFSETQRNKGNFPGRFSGRQFSNSRSEMNVSTLELGDSALYLCASSLGGLYGYTFGSGTRLTVV.

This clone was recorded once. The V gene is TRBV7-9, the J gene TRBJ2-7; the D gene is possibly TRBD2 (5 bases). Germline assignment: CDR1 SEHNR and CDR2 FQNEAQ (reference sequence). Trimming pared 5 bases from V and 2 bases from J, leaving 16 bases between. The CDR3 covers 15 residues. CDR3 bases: TGTGCCAGCAGCCGTACACCCTCCGGGGCCTACGAGCAGTACTTC. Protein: CASSRTPSGAYEQYF.

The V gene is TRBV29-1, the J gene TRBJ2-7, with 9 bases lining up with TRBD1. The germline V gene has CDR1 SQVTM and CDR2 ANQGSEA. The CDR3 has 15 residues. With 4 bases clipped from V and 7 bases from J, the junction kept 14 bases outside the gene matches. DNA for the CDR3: TGCAGCGTTGCCCCGACGGGGACAGGGCCATGGGAGCAGTACTTC. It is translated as CSVAPTGTGPWEQYF.

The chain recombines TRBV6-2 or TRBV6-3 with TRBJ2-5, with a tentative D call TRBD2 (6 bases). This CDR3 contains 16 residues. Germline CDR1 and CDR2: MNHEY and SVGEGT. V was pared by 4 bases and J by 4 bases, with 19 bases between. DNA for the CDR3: TGTGCCAGCAGTTCCCCACCGGGGCGGGAAGGAGAGACCCAGTACTTC. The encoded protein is CASSSPPGREGETQYF.

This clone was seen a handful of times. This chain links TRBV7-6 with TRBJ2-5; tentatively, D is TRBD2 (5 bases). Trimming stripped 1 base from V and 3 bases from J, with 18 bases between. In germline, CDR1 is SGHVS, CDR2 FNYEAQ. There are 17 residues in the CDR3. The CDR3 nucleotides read TGTGCCAGCAGCTTAGACTCGATGTTTACCGGGGAAGAGACCCAGTACTTC. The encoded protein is CASSLDSMFTGEETQYF. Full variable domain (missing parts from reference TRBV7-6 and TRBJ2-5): GAGVSQSPRYKVTKRGQDVALRCDPISGHVSLYWYRQALGQGPEFLTYFNYEAQQDKSGLPNDRFSAERPEGSISTLTIQRTEQRDSAMYRCASSLDSMFTGEETQYFGPGTRLLVL.